The 18 T cell receptor beta chains below were found in one sample sequenced in a study of blood T cell repertoires in COVID-19. This table comes from immunoSEQ multiplex PCR, and its TCRdb copy is limited to in-frame clones, with some not included. The sample records tens of thousands of clones, about 88% being singletons. The sample consisted of peripheral blood. All receptors come from a human donor in a cohort sampled during active COVID-19.

This clone has just a few counts. This chain uses TRBV6-5 with TRBJ1-1, with 10 nucleotides matching TRBD1. V lost 5 bases, J lost 5 bases, and 5 bases stayed unmatched. CDR1 MNHEY and CDR2 SVGAGI come from the germline V gene. The CDR3 loop spans 14 amino acids. The CDR3 region is CASSRQGARTEAFF. The CDR3 region has the DNA TGTGCCAGCAGTCGACAGGGGGCGAGAACTGAAGCTTTCTTT.

The J gene is TRBJ1-1, the V gene TRBV9; weak D call: TRBD1 (5 bases). From germline, CDR1 is SGDLS and CDR2 YYNGEE. This CDR3 is 14 amino acids long. Trimming removed 4 bases at V and 6 bases at J, with 16 bases between. CDR3 DNA: TGTGCCAGCAGCCCCGGACAACCCAGGGCTGAAGCTTTCTTT. Its translation is CASSPGQPRAEAFF.

The V call is TRBV28, the J call TRBJ2-7, with TRBD1 identical over 10 bases. Germline values: CDR1 MDHEN, CDR2 SYDVKM. With V trimmed by 5 bases and J by 2 bases, 6 bases remained unmatched. The CDR3 has 15 residues. The CDR3 DNA follows: TGTGCCAGCAGTAAACCGGGACAGGGGACCTACGAGCAGTACTTC. Translating it yields CASSKPGQGTYEQYF.

The chain employs TRBV6-5 and TRBJ2-1, with 7 positions matching TRBD1. This CDR3 contains 13 residues. CDR1 is MNHEY and CDR2 is SVGAGI in the germline V gene. Trimming removed 5 bases from V and 5 bases from J; junction bases left unmatched: 3. CDR3 region: CASSPRGNNEQFF. In DNA, the CDR3 is TGTGCCAGCAGTCCCAGGGGGAACAATGAGCAGTTCTTC.

The chain employs TRBV18 and TRBJ2-5; TRBD2 matches 8 bases. This CDR3 spans 14 amino acids. Germline lookup yields CDR1 KGHSH and CDR2 LQKENI. V shed 2 bases, J shed 4 bases, and the junction held 3 bases outside the gene matches. The CDR3 sequence: CASSPGLAGETQYF. The CDR3 DNA reads TGTGCCAGCTCACCAGGACTAGCCGGAGAGACCCAGTACTTC.

The chain employs TRBV7-6 and TRBJ2-5; 12 nucleotides agree with TRBD2. V shed 3 bases and J 4 bases; nucleotides not matched to a gene: 6. Germline V gene sequence: CDR1 SGHVS, CDR2 FNYEAQ. The CDR3 loop spans 16 amino acids. The CDR3 DNA reads TGTGCCAGCAGCTTGCCGGCTAGCGGGGGGGCAGAGACCCAGTACTTC. This codes for CASSLPASGGAETQYF.

The DNA for the CDR3 is TGTGCCATCAGTGCATTAGGGGGACTAGCGGGAGGAGGTAATGAGCAGTTCTTC. This encodes CAISALGGLAGGGNEQFF. The chain links TRBV10-3 to TRBJ2-1; 15 nucleotides align to TRBD2. The germline V gene encodes CDR1 ENHRY and CDR2 SYGVKD. With 4 bases clipped from V and 7 bases from J, the junction kept 11 bases outside the gene matches. The CDR3 length is 18 residues.

V and J are TRBV20-1 and TRBJ2-3; maybe TRBD1 (5 bases). Trimming cost V 3 bases and J 2 bases, with 15 bases left between them. The CDR3 length is 15 residues. Germline V gene lookup returns CDR1 DFQATT and CDR2 SNEGSKA (reference sequence). The CDR3 bases are TGCAGTGCTAGTCATGGGGCCCTGCCCACAGATACGCAGTATTTT. It is translated as CSASHGALPTDTQYF.

V and J are TRBV5-1 and TRBJ2-7; maybe TRBD2 (6 bases). The length of the CDR3 is 15 residues. CDR1 is SGHRS, CDR2 YFSETQ, per germline. V lost 0 bases, J lost 4 bases, and 14 bases lay in between. Here the CDR3 DNA reads TGCGCCAGCAGCTTGGCGGGAGTTAGACCGTACGAGCAGTACTTC. It yields the protein CASSLAGVRPYEQYF. Complete variable domain (other parts from reference TRBV5-1 and TRBJ2-7): KAGVTQTPRYLIKTRGQQVTLSCSPISGHRSVSWYQQTPGQGLQFLFEYFSETQRNKGNFPGRFSGRQFSNSRSEMNVSTLELGDSALYLCASSLAGVRPYEQYFGPGTRLTVT.

The rearrangement joins TRBV24-1 to TRBJ2-3; 10 bases are a match to TRBD2. The V gene end was trimmed by 4 bases and the J gene end by 4 bases; junction bases not matched to a gene: 10. This CDR3 is 17 amino acids long. The germline V gene has CDR1 KGHDR and CDR2 SFDVKD. CDR3 bases: TGTGCCACCAGTGACCCAGCTAGCGGGAGTTTATCAGATACGCAGTATTTT. Protein: CATSDPASGSLSDTQYF.

This clone has just one count. The rearrangement joins TRBV28 to TRBJ1-5, with 8 bases matching TRBD1. The length of the CDR3 is 16 residues. CDR1 MDHEN and CDR2 SYDVKM come from the germline V gene. Trimming cost V 6 bases and J 0 bases; bases outside gene matches: 7. CDR3 nucleotide sequence: TGTGCCAGCAGGGGTGGACAGGGCTATAGCAATCAGCCCCAGCATTTT. It encodes CASRGGQGYSNQPQHF.

The chain joins TRBV5-6 to TRBJ2-2, with 11 bases fitting TRBD2. Germline V gives CDR1 SGHDT, CDR2 YYEEEE. This CDR3 is built from 18 residues. Germline trimming cut 0 bases from V and 4 bases from J; bases unmatched to any gene: 8. The CDR3 region has the DNA TGTGCCAGCAGCTTGGGGATAGCGGGGGGGCTGGTCACCGGGGAGCTGTTTTTT. Amino acids: CASSLGIAGGLVTGELFF.

The V call is TRBV6-5, the J call TRBJ2-5; 7 nucleotides agree with TRBD2. Trimming took 6 bases from V and 5 from J; bases not matched to a gene: 12. The CDR3 contains 15 residues. Germline CDR1 and CDR2: MNHEY and SVGAGI. The CDR3 here is CASRWEGGLGETQYF. As DNA, the CDR3 is TGTGCCAGCAGATGGGAGGGAGGCTTAGGGGAGACCCAGTACTTC.

This clone showed up just once. The chain uses TRBV19 and TRBJ2-5; 7 positions match TRBD1. Germline CDR1 reads LNHDA; CDR2 reads SQIVND (reference sequence). The CDR3 contains 13 residues. V dropped 6 bases and J dropped 3; count of bases not matched to a gene: 4. CDR3 protein: CASRGRGKETQYF. CDR3 DNA: TGTGCCAGTAGGGGCAGGGGGAAAGAGACCCAGTACTTC.

The chain recombines TRBV19 with TRBJ2-3, with 13 nucleotides matching TRBD2. The CDR3 contains 16 residues. V shed 6 bases and J 4 bases; nucleotides not matched to a gene: 7. Germline CDR1 and CDR2: LNHDA and SQIVND (reference sequence). CDR3 amino acids: CASRRTSGGRADTQYF. CDR3 coding DNA: TGTGCCAGTAGAAGGACTAGCGGGGGCCGCGCAGATACGCAGTATTTT.

The chain employs TRBV10-2 and TRBJ2-5; 7 nucleotides line up with TRBD2. V shed 6 bases, J shed 5 bases, and the junction held 6 bases outside the gene matches. The CDR3 extends over 13 amino acids. Germline V gene data show CDR1 as WSHSY and CDR2 as SAAADI. CDR3 in amino acids: CASRTSSGETQYF. For the CDR3, the DNA is TGCGCCAGCAGGACTAGCAGTGGTGAGACCCAGTACTTC.

The rearrangement joins TRBV3-1 (or the pseudogene TRBV3-2) to TRBJ2-7; perhaps TRBD2 as D (7 bases). Per the germline V gene, CDR1 is LGHDT and CDR2 is YNNKEL (reference sequence). This CDR3 has 18 amino acids. The V end lost 1 base, the J end lost 4 bases, and 23 bases lay between the germline ends. This CDR3 reads CASSQGERGGHGTYEQYF. In nucleotides, the CDR3 is TGTGCCAGCAGCCAAGGAGAGAGGGGGGGACACGGGACTTACGAGCAGTACTTC.

The V call is TRBV19, the J call TRBJ1-2; D is possibly TRBD1 (6 bases). V gave up 7 bases and J gave up 6 bases, with 21 bases separating them. This CDR3 contains 15 residues. Germline-derived CDR1 and CDR2 are LNHDA and SQIVND (reference sequence). As DNA, the CDR3 is TGTGCCAGTACTGATGGGGGGGCCGACGAGGATGGCTACACCTTC. This codes for CASTDGGADEDGYTF.